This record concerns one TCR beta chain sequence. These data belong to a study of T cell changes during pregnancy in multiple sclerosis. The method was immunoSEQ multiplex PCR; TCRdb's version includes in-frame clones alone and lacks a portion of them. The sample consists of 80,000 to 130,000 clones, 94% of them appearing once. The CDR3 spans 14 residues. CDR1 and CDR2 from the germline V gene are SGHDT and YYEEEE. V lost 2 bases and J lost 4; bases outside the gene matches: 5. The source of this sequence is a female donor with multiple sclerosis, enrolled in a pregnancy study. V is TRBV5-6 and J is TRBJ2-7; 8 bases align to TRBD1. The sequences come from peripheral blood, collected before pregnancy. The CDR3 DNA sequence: TGTGCCAGCAGCTTCGGGACAGGAGTATACGAGCAGTACTTC. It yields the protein CASSFGTGVYEQYF.